Following are 21 T cell receptor beta chains from one sample sequenced in a study of CD8 T cells in ankylosing spondylitis. A single record per CDR3 protein comes from TCRdb applying MiXCR to the 5' RACE reads. In the table there are about 540,000 distinct CDR3 sequences, about an eighth of which are singletons. Their cognate antigens are unknown. Findings and caveats of the study: Eight or nine highly homologous variants formed a TCR beta motif that appeared characteristic of ankylosing spondylitis blood.

The specimen was blood, either unsorted or a sorted T cell fraction (not recorded which). The receptor source for this set is a male donor with ankylosing spondylitis.

This clonotype was seen only once. This chain links TRBV30 with TRBJ1-1; no clear D gene. Germline CDR1 is GTSNPN and CDR2 is SVGIG (reference sequence). V dropped 3 bases and J dropped 0 bases, with 8 bases sitting between them. The CDR3 length is 13 residues. The CDR3 here is CAWSASMNTEAFF. The CDR3 DNA reads TGTGCCTGGAGCGCCAGCATGAACACTGAAGCTTTCTTT.

This clonotype has just a few counts. CDR3 nucleotides: TGTGCCAGCAGCACTTGGGGCGGTAGCTCCTACGAGCAGTACTTC. As protein: CASSTWGGSSYEQYF. This chain joins TRBV28 and TRBJ2-7, with D maybe TRBD1 (5 bases). There are 15 residues in the CDR3. Looked up from germline, CDR1 is MDHEN and CDR2 is SYDVKM. Trimming stripped 6 bases from V and 0 bases from J, with 15 bases between. The whole variable domain, filled in from reference TRBV28 and TRBJ2-7, reads DVKVTQSSRYLVKRTGEKVFLECVQDMDHENMFWYRQDPGLGLRLIYFSYDVKMKEKGDIPEGYSVSREKKERFSLILESASTNQTSMYLCASSTWGGSSYEQYFGPGTRLTVT.

V and J are TRBV3-1 and TRBJ1-1, with D hard to call. This CDR3 region has 14 residues. V gave up 2 bases and J gave up 0 bases, with 7 bases separating them. Germline-derived CDR1 and CDR2 are LGHDT and YNNKEL (reference sequence). CDR3 sequence: CASSQPGLNTEAFF. Here the CDR3 DNA reads TGTGCCAGCAGCCAACCCGGATTGAACACTGAAGCTTTCTTT.

The chain carries TRBV6-1 and TRBJ2-7; 8 nucleotides line up with TRBD1. The V gene end was trimmed by 7 bases and the J gene end by 0 bases; junction bases not matched to a gene: 8. The CDR3 has 15 residues. The germline V gene has CDR1 MNHNS and CDR2 SASEGT. This CDR3 reads CASTPGGSSSYEQYF. CDR3 DNA: TGTGCCAGCACCCCAGGGGGCTCAAGCTCCTACGAGCAGTACTTC.

This clonotype has a handful of counts. The rearrangement joins TRBV11-2 to TRBJ2-3; D is perhaps TRBD1 or TRBD2 (5 bases each). CDR1 SGHAT and CDR2 FQNNGV come from the germline V gene. The length of the CDR3 is 15 residues. Trimming stripped 2 bases from V and 2 bases from J, with 11 bases between. This CDR3 reads CASSLLGPNTDTQYF. The DNA of the CDR3 is TGTGCCAGCAGCTTATTGGGACCAAACACAGATACGCAGTATTTT.

This rearrangement joins TRBV27 to TRBJ2-1; 9 nucleotides line up with TRBD1. Looked up from germline, CDR1 is MNHEY and CDR2 is SMNVEV (reference sequence). The V segment lost 5 bases and the J segment 8 bases; nucleotides outside the gene matches: 10. This CDR3 region has 15 residues. CDR3 nucleotides: TGTGCCAGCAGTCTTGGGACAGGGCCTAGCCATGAGCAGTTCTTC. Translation gives CASSLGTGPSHEQFF.

The chain is built from TRBV7-2 and TRBJ1-1, with a weak D call TRBD1 (6 bases). The CDR3 length is 15 residues. Looked up from germline, CDR1 is SGHTA and CDR2 is FQGNSA. Trimming pared 3 bases from V and 5 bases from J, leaving 16 bases between. CDR3 loop: CASSLGSGVRTEAFF. DNA of the CDR3: TGTGCCAGCAGCTTGGGCTCAGGGGTCAGGACTGAAGCTTTCTTT.

This clonotype was counted ten times or more. The chain recombines TRBV2 with TRBJ1-1; TRBD1 aligns across 10 bases. The length of the CDR3 is 15 residues. Germline-derived CDR1 and CDR2 are SNHLY and FYNNEI. J was trimmed by 10 bases and V by 6 bases; bases with no gene match: 14. The CDR3, as DNA: TGTGCCAGCAGCGCCGCAGGGACAGGGGATCTTAGAGCTTTCTTT. Its translation is CASSAAGTGDLRAFF. The variable domain in full, with the rest retrieved from reference TRBV2 and TRBJ1-1, is EPEVTQTPSHQVTQMGQEVILRCVPISNHLYFYWYRQILGQKVEFLVSFYNNEISEKSEIFDDQFSVERPDGSNFTLKIRSTKLEDSAMYFCASSAAGTGDLRAFFGQGTRLTVV.

This clonotype has ten or more counts. The chain recombines TRBV5-1 with TRBJ2-1; D not certain. From germline, CDR1 is SGHRS and CDR2 YFSETQ. This CDR3 comprises 12 residues. V gave up 1 base and J gave up 7 bases, with 6 bases separating them. This chain's CDR3 is CASSLLINEQFF. The DNA of the CDR3 is TGCGCCAGCAGCTTGTTGATTAATGAGCAGTTCTTC.

The chain carries TRBV5-1 and TRBJ1-6, with D possibly being TRBD1 (5 bases). The CDR3 runs 13 residues. Trimming shortened V by 2 bases and J by 10 bases, and 10 bases separated the two germline ends. Per the germline V gene, CDR1 is SGHRS and CDR2 is YFSETQ. The CDR3 DNA reads TGCGCCAGCAGCTTACTCAGGGACTCACCCCTCCACTTT. Its translation is CASSLLRDSPLHF.

This clonotype appeared a few times. DNA of the CDR3: TGCAGCTTGGGGCCGAGCGGCCAAGAGACCCAGTACTTC. Translating gives CSLGPSGQETQYF. The chain carries TRBV20-1 and TRBJ2-5; D possibly uses TRBD1 or TRBD2 (5 bases each). This CDR3 is 13 amino acids long. Germline lookup yields CDR1 DFQATT and CDR2 SNEGSKA (reference sequence).

The table lists this clonotype with many counts. V usage is TRBV7-8 and J usage is TRBJ1-4; D uncertain. V dropped 5 bases and J dropped 5 bases, with 15 bases sitting between them. This CDR3 region has 15 residues. In germline, CDR1 is SGHVS, CDR2 FQNEAQ. CDR3 sequence: CASSPPEQKNEKLFF. In nucleotides, the CDR3 is TGTGCCAGCAGCCCGCCGGAACAGAAGAATGAAAAACTGTTTTTT.

J is TRBJ1-2 and V is TRBV5-1; D gene uncertain. V was cut by 0 bases and J by 4 bases, with 13 bases left in between. In germline, CDR1 is SGHRS, CDR2 YFSETQ. The CDR3 is made up of 15 amino acids. CDR3 region: CASSLESYGGYGYTF. For the CDR3, the DNA is TGCGCCAGCAGCTTGGAATCCTACGGAGGCTATGGCTACACCTTC.

In this sample, this clonotype turned up a few times. CDR3 loop: CSARGVSGSPGNEQFF. The CDR3 bases are TGCAGTGCTAGAGGGGTGAGCGGGAGCCCCGGCAATGAGCAGTTCTTC. V usage is TRBV20-1 and J usage is TRBJ2-1; 8 positions match TRBD2. The CDR3 extends over 16 amino acids. The germline V gene has CDR1 DFQATT and CDR2 SNEGSKA (reference sequence). The V and J ends lost 1 base and 6 bases, in that order; junction bases with no gene match: 11.

The chain recombines TRBV20-1 with TRBJ2-3; TRBD2 agrees at 11 bases. Trimming removed 6 bases from V and 2 bases from J; junction bases left unmatched: 7. CDR1 is DFQATT, CDR2 SNEGSKA, per germline (reference sequence). This CDR3 has 15 residues. The CDR3 reads CSATQTSGNTDTQYF. The CDR3 DNA sequence: TGCAGTGCAACCCAGACTAGCGGGAACACAGATACGCAGTATTTT.

The chain couples TRBV5-1 to TRBJ1-2, with 7 positions matching TRBD1. The CDR3 is 17 amino acids. CDR1 SGHRS and CDR2 YFSETQ come from the germline V gene. Trimming at V came to 0 bases and at J to 1 base, leaving 9 bases not matched to a gene. The CDR3 DNA reads as TGCGCCAGCAGCTTGGGGGACGGGACAGCTCGTAACTATGGCTACACCTTC. It is translated as CASSLGDGTARNYGYTF.

The V call is TRBV7-9, the J call TRBJ2-1; D is perhaps TRBD1 (5 bases). CDR3 length equals 14 residues. Per germline, CDR1 SEHNR and CDR2 FQNEAQ (reference sequence). Trimming removed 2 bases from V and 8 bases from J, with 13 bases in between. CDR3 in DNA: TGTGCCAGCAGCTTATTTCAGGGTGTAGATGAGCAGTTCTTC. It codes for CASSLFQGVDEQFF.

Worth noting for this clonotype: No conserved phenylalanine or tryptophan ends this CDR3, so it is likely a read error. This rearrangement joins TRBV24-1 to TRBJ2-2, with 8 positions matching TRBD2. V lost 5 bases to trimming and J lost 4 bases; unmatched junction nucleotides: 11. CDR3 length equals 17 residues. CDR1 and CDR2 from the germline V gene are KGHDR and SFDVKD. CDR3 in DNA: TGTGCCACCAGTGTACGGCGGGAGGAAAGTCGCACCGGGGAGCTGTTTTCT. This sequence encodes CATSVRREESRTGELFS.

The chain couples TRBV20-1 to TRBJ1-5; D is ambiguous. The CDR3 runs 16 residues. Looked up from germline, CDR1 is DFQATT and CDR2 is SNEGSKA (reference sequence). Here the CDR3 reads CGILGKTGYSNQPQHF. CDR3 coding DNA: TGCGGAATCCTGGGGAAGACGGGGTATAGCAATCAGCCCCAGCATTTT.

The chain carries TRBV7-2 and TRBJ1-5; D is unresolved. The CDR3 sequence is 12 residues long. The ends were cut back, 5 bases at V and 4 bases at J, with 6 bases in the middle. Looked up from germline, CDR1 is SGHTA and CDR2 is FQGNSA. CDR3 bases: TGTGCCAGCAGCCCCAAGAATCAGCCCCAGCATTTT. Its protein is CASSPKNQPQHF.

This clonotype has only a few counts. The V and J genes are TRBV6-1 and TRBJ1-5, with 10 bases fitting TRBD1. The germline gives CDR1 MNHNS, CDR2 SASEGT. The CDR3 length is 15 residues. V lost 6 bases, J lost 3 bases, and 5 bases stayed unmatched. The CDR3 DNA reads TGTGCCAGCAGCTTTGGACAGGGGGTCAATCAGCCCCAGCATTTT. Encoded protein: CASSFGQGVNQPQHF.